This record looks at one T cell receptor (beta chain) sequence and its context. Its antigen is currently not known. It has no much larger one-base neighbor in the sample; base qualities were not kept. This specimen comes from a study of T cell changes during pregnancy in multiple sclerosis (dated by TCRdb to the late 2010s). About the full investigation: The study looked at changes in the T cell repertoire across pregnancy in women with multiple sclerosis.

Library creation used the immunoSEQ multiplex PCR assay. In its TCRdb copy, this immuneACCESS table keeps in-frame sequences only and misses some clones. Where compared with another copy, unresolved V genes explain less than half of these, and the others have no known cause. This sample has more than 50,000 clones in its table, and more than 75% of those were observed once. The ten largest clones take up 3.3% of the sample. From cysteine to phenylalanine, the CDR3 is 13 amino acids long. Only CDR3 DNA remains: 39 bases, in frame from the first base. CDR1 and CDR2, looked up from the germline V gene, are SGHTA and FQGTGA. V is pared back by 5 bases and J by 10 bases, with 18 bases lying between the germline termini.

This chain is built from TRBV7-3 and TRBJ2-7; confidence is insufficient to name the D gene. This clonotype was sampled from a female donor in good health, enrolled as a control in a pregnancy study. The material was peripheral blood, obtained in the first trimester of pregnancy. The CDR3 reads CASSATHAGNQYF. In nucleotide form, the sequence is TGTGCCAGCAGCGCGACACACGCTGGTAACCAGTACTTC.